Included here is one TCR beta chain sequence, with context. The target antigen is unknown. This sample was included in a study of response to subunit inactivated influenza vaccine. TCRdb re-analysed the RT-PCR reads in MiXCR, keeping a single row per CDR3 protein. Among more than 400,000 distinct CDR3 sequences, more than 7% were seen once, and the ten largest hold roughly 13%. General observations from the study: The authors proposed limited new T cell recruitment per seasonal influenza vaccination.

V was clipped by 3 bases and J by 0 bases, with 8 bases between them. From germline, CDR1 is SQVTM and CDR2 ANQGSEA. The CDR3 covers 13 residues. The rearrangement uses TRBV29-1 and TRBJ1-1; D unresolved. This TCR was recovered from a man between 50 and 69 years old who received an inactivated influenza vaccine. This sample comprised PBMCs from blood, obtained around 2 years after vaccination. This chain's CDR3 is CSVDQRMNTEAFF. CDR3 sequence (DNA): TGCAGCGTTGACCAGAGAATGAACACTGAAGCTTTCTTT.